Given below is one T cell receptor (beta chain) in context. Authors' methods: Amplification of reference gene primers provided the estimated nucleated cell counts. The repertoire was sequenced with immunoSEQ multiplex PCR; TCRdb's copy has only in-frame clones and lacks some. V and J calls and clone size are as listed in that table; D and trimming were resolved from the DNA. The sample lists 180,000 or so clones; 70% to 90% were seen once. The data stem from a study of blood T cell repertoires in COVID-19. Study-level background: Donors in the United States, Italy and Spain gave samples during acute or convalescent COVID-19. In each case, the material was cDNA or gDNA derived from T cells, B-cell-depleted T cells, or PBMCs.

Germline CDR1 and CDR2: GTSNPN and SVGIG (reference sequence). J gave up 11 bases and V 4 bases, and 14 bases lay outside the gene matches. The length of the CDR3 is 15 residues. The gene calls are TRBV30 and TRBJ2-7, with 13 bases matching TRBD2. The source of this sequence is a woman in her twenties or thirties with acute or convalescent COVID-19. Sequencing was done on a sample of peripheral blood. CDR3 nucleotide sequence: TGTGCCTGGACCCTCTGGACTAGCGGGAGAACGAGGAAGTACTTC. Amino acid sequence: CAWTLWTSGRTRKYF.